The 11 T cell receptor beta chains below come from one sample, sequenced in a study of blood T cell repertoires in COVID-19. The data were produced by immunoSEQ multiplex PCR, yet TCRdb's version contains in-frame clones alone and is incomplete. The sample includes some 120,000 clones, around nine tenths seen only once; the top ten take approximately 1.1%. Sequencing was performed on peripheral blood. The receptors derive from a woman older than 75 with acute or convalescent COVID-19.

The V call is TRBV19, the J call TRBJ2-1, with TRBD2 identical over 10 bases. The V gene end was trimmed by 2 bases and the J gene end by 7 bases; junction bases not matched to a gene: 17. Germline V gene lookup returns CDR1 LNHDA and CDR2 SQIVND (reference sequence). This CDR3 has 19 amino acids. CDR3 DNA: TGTGCCAGTAGTATACAACGGCTAGCGGGAGCCGGTACTTTGAATGAGCAGTTCTTC. Amino acids: CASSIQRLAGAGTLNEQFF. The full variable domain, its missing parts supplied by reference TRBV19 and TRBJ2-1, is DGGITQSPKYLFRKEGQNVTLSCEQNLNHDAMYWYRQDPGQGLRLIYYSQIVNDFQKGDIAEGYSVSREKKESFPLTVTSAQKNPTAFYLCASSIQRLAGAGTLNEQFFGPGTRLTVL.

The V call is TRBV3-1 (or the pseudogene TRBV3-2), the J call TRBJ2-6; the D gene is possibly TRBD1 (6 bases). V was cut by 5 bases and J by 1 base, with 9 bases left in between. This CDR3 contains 15 residues. In germline, CDR1 is LGHDT, CDR2 YNNKEL (reference sequence). CDR3 amino acids: CASSTTGSGANVLTF. DNA of the CDR3: TGTGCCAGCAGCACAACAGGGTCTGGGGCCAACGTCCTGACTTTC.

The rearrangement joins TRBV11-2 to TRBJ1-5, with TRBD1 identical over 8 bases. The CDR3 sequence is 14 residues long. Germline values: CDR1 SGHAT, CDR2 FQNNGV. J gave up 4 bases and V 5 bases, and 4 bases lay outside the gene matches. CDR3 in DNA: TGTGCCAGCAGCGCCCGGACAGGGAATCAGCCCCAGCATTTT. The encoded protein is CASSARTGNQPQHF.

The chain combines TRBV18 with TRBJ2-3, with 7 bases matching TRBD1. With V trimmed by 4 bases and J by 4 bases, 11 bases remained unmatched. Germline-derived CDR1 and CDR2 are KGHSH and LQKENI. The CDR3 sequence is 16 residues long. This CDR3 is CASSRTDRASSDTQYF. As DNA, the CDR3 is TGTGCCAGCTCACGGACTGACAGGGCCAGCTCAGATACGCAGTATTTT.

The chain links TRBV2 to TRBJ1-2; D ambiguous. The CDR3 loop spans 15 amino acids. With 1 base removed from V and 8 bases from J, the gap between germline ends came to 17 bases. Germline V gives CDR1 SNHLY, CDR2 FYNNEI. The CDR3 DNA follows: TGTGCCAGCAGTGAAGGGGCGAGGGTGAAGGTGGGCTACACCTTC. Translating it yields CASSEGARVKVGYTF.

The J gene is TRBJ1-1, the V gene TRBV4-3; 7 nucleotides align to TRBD1. The length of the CDR3 is 16 residues. Germline V gene data show CDR1 as LGHNA and CDR2 as YSLEER. The V gene end was trimmed by 2 bases and the J gene end by 4 bases; junction bases not matched to a gene: 10. The CDR3 nucleotides read TGCGCCAGCAGCCAAAAGGGGGCAGGGAGCCCCACTGAAGCTTTCTTT. Its protein product is CASSQKGAGSPTEAFF.

This clone has just a few counts. The chain has TRBV5-8 and TRBJ1-6, with a weak D call TRBD1 (5 bases). Trimming cost V 4 bases and J 6 bases, with 23 bases left between them. The CDR3 has 18 amino acids. The germline V gene encodes CDR1 SGHTS and CDR2 YDEGEE. Here the CDR3 DNA reads TGTGCCAGCAGCGGCGGGACTCTATCTAGAGGGTTTAATTCACCCCTCCACTTT. It is translated as CASSGGTLSRGFNSPLHF. Complete variable domain (other parts from reference TRBV5-8 and TRBJ1-6): EAGVTQSPTHLIKTRGQQATLRCSPISGHTSVYWYQQALGLGLQFLLWYDEGEERNRGNFPPRFSGRQFPNYSSELNVNALELEDSALYLCASSGGTLSRGFNSPLHFGNGTRLTVT.

The chain is built from TRBV7-9 and TRBJ1-2; 9 bases agree with TRBD1. CDR1 SEHNR and CDR2 FQNEAQ come from the germline V gene (reference sequence). This CDR3 spans 16 amino acids. V lost 6 bases, J lost 5 bases, and 13 bases stayed unmatched. The CDR3 DNA reads as TGTGCCAGCAGTACCTCCTCCGGGACAGGGATTTATGGCTACACCTTC. Amino acids: CASSTSSGTGIYGYTF. Combining the CDR3 with reference TRBV7-9 and TRBJ1-2 gives the whole variable domain DTGVSQNPRHKITKRGQNVTFRCDPISEHNRLYWYRQTLGQGPEFLTYFQNEAQLEKSRLLSDRFSAERPKGSFSTLEIQRTEQGDSAMYLCASSTSSGTGIYGYTFGSGTRLTVV.

In its sample, this clone was seen once. The genes are TRBV6-2 or TRBV6-3 and TRBJ2-2; D is undetermined. This CDR3 has 13 amino acids. In germline, CDR1 is MNHEY, CDR2 SVGEGT. V lost 4 bases to trimming and J lost 6 bases, with 9 bases between them. The CDR3 spells CASSFLRPGELFF. The CDR3 DNA reads TGTGCCAGCAGTTTCTTGAGGCCCGGGGAGCTGTTTTTT.

This chain uses TRBV24-1 with TRBJ2-3; 10 nucleotides align to TRBD1. This CDR3 comprises 16 residues. Trimming took 7 bases from V and 4 from J; bases not matched to a gene: 10. Germline assignment: CDR1 KGHDR and CDR2 SFDVKD. The CDR3 sequence is CATSHPRTGGSDTQYF. In DNA form, the CDR3 reads TGTGCCACCAGCCACCCTCGGACAGGGGGTTCAGATACGCAGTATTTT.

This clone showed up just once. The V and J genes are TRBV28 and TRBJ1-5, with 7 bases identical to TRBD1. This CDR3 is 16 amino acids long. The germline V gene encodes CDR1 MDHEN and CDR2 SYDVKM. J was trimmed by 3 bases and V by 3 bases; bases with no gene match: 8. The CDR3 nucleotides are TGTGCCAGCAGTTTTGGGGGCAGGGGGGACAATCAGCCCCAGCATTTT. Amino acid sequence: CASSFGGRGDNQPQHF.